These 25 T cell receptor beta chains were sequenced from one sample in a study of relationships among human T cell subsets. The T cell receptor alpha and beta CDR3 regions were amplified from mRNA by semiquantitative ARM-PCR. In ARM-PCR, communal superprimers followed tagged nested gene-specific primers for exponential amplification. MiXCR, applied by TCRdb to the multiplex PCR reads, yields one record per CDR3 protein. There are roughly 15,000 distinct CDR3 sequences in the sample; about 55% occur only once, and 2.1% lies in the top ten. Anti-CD25 beads selected CD4+CD25+ regulatory T cells from positively selected CD4+ cells. Sequencing was done on a sample of Tregs sorted from blood. The source is a middle-aged man in good health.

This clonotype was observed a handful of times. The rearrangement links TRBV5-1 to TRBJ2-7, with TRBD2 matching 7 bases. CDR1 is SGHRS and CDR2 is YFSETQ in the germline V gene. The trim removed 4 bases at V and 3 bases at J, leaving 7 bases unmatched. This CDR3 region has 14 residues. CDR3 protein: CASSARESHYEQYF. Written as DNA, the CDR3 is TGCGCCAGCAGCGCGCGGGAGTCCCACTACGAGCAGTACTTC.

In its sample, this clonotype was seen a few times. V usage is TRBV27 and J usage is TRBJ2-1; TRBD2 matches 8 bases. The V gene's germline CDR1 is MNHEY and CDR2 SMNVEV (reference sequence). This CDR3 is 14 amino acids long. V lost 5 bases and J lost 12; bases outside the gene matches: 12. The CDR3, as DNA: TGTGCCAGCAGTAACTCGGGGGGGCCTAGTGTGCAGTTCTTC. Translation gives CASSNSGGPSVQFF.

This chain connects TRBV12-3 or TRBV12-4 to TRBJ2-3, with 11 bases aligning to TRBD2. The V and J ends lost 5 bases and 2 bases, in that order; junction bases with no gene match: 3. The CDR3 is 15 residues long. CDR3 DNA sequence: TGTGCCAGCAGTAGGGGACTAGCGGACACAGATACGCAGTATTTT. Its translation is CASSRGLADTDTQYF.

The gene calls are TRBV11-2 and TRBJ2-3, with D tentatively TRBD1 (6 bases). Trimming removed 5 bases at V and 0 bases at J, with 12 bases between. The CDR3 has 15 residues. Germline V gene data show CDR1 as SGHAT and CDR2 as FQNNGV. The CDR3 bases are TGTGCCAGCAGCACCCAGACAGGTAGCACAGATACGCAGTATTTT. Amino acid sequence: CASSTQTGSTDTQYF. Variable domain in full (rest from reference TRBV11-2 and TRBJ2-3): EAGVAQSPRYKIIEKRQSVAFWCNPISGHATLYWYQQILGQGPKLLIQFQNNGVVDDSQLPKDRFSAERLKGVDSTLKIQPAKLEDSAVYLCASSTQTGSTDTQYFGPGTRLTVL.

This clonotype was observed a single time. The V call is TRBV5-1, the J call TRBJ2-3; 8 bases are a match to TRBD2. The CDR3 sequence is 15 residues long. After removal of 6 bases from V and 2 bases from J, the junction contained 8 bases not matched to a gene. The germline V gene encodes CDR1 SGHRS and CDR2 YFSETQ. In nucleotides, the CDR3 is TGCGCCAGCACCTCCGGGGGGGCGATCACAGATACGCAGTATTTT. Protein sequence: CASTSGGAITDTQYF.

CDR3 sequence reads: CASSLNSRTEAFF. The CDR3 nucleotides are TGTGCCAGCAGTTTAAATTCACGCACTGAAGCTTTCTTT. This chain joins TRBV28 and TRBJ1-1; D gene ambiguous. The CDR3 covers 13 residues. CDR1 and CDR2 from the germline V gene are MDHEN and SYDVKM. V was shortened by 2 bases and J by 4 bases, with 8 bases between the two germline ends.

This clonotype appeared a few times. The chain is built from TRBV14 and TRBJ2-7; D gene unclear. The CDR3 runs 13 residues. V gave up 0 bases and J gave up 0 bases, with 3 bases separating them. Germline CDR1 SGHDN, CDR2 FVKESK. The CDR3 DNA follows: TGTGCCAGCAGCCAAGATTTCTCCTACGAGCAGTACTTC. Its protein product is CASSQDFSYEQYF.

The chain employs TRBV2 and TRBJ1-1, with TRBD1 as a possible D gene (5 bases). The CDR3 totals 14 residues. Trimming pared 7 bases from V and 1 base from J, leaving 13 bases between. Germline V gene data show CDR1 as SNHLY and CDR2 as FYNNEI. The CDR3 loop reads CASMGPRSNTEAFF. CDR3 in DNA: TGTGCCAGCATGGGACCCCGTTCGAACACTGAAGCTTTCTTT.

Comment on this clonotype: It is likely a read error, because the conserved phenylalanine at the end of the CDR3 is missing. The chain uses TRBV4-1 and TRBJ2-7, with 10 nucleotides matching TRBD1. The CDR3 is made up of 15 amino acids. Looked up from germline, CDR1 is MGHRA and CDR2 is YSYEKL. The CDR3 bases are TGCCCCAGCAGCCTATGGGGACAGGGGACCTACGAGCAGTACCTC. This gives the protein CPSSLWGQGTYEQYL.

The chain couples TRBV11-2 to TRBJ2-6; D might be TRBD1 (5 bases). V gave up 5 bases and J gave up 0 bases, with 17 bases separating them. The CDR3 spans 18 residues. Germline V CDR1 and CDR2: SGHAT, FQNNGV. The CDR3 reads CASSPLTGKYSGANVLTF. CDR3 sequence (DNA): TGTGCCAGCAGCCCCCTAACAGGAAAATACTCTGGGGCCAACGTCCTGACTTTC.

This clonotype occurred a few times. The chain recombines TRBV4-2 with TRBJ2-3; weak D call: TRBD1 (5 bases). V was pared by 4 bases and J by 2 bases, with 13 bases between. Germline V CDR1 and CDR2: LGHNA, YNFKEQ. The CDR3 has 15 amino acids. CDR3 protein: CASSPGAGYTDTQYF. The CDR3 DNA is TGTGCCAGCAGCCCTGGAGCAGGGTACACAGATACGCAGTATTTT.

This clonotype was recorded a few times. This chain uses TRBV7-2 with TRBJ2-3; 9 nucleotides line up with TRBD2. Germline CDR1 reads SGHTA; CDR2 reads FQGNSA. The CDR3 length is 16 residues. V shed 0 bases, J shed 5 bases, and the junction held 6 bases outside the gene matches. The DNA of the CDR3 is TGTGCCAGCAGCTTAGCGAGCGGGGGGCCGAGAGATACGCAGTATTTT. It codes for CASSLASGGPRDTQYF. Full variable domain (remainder filled in from reference TRBV7-2 and TRBJ2-3): GAGVSQSPSNKVTEKGKDVELRCDPISGHTALYWYRQSLGQGLEFLIYFQGNSAPDKSGLPSDRFSAERTGGSVSTLTIQRTQQEDSAVYLCASSLASGGPRDTQYFGPGTRLTVL.

The CDR3 DNA sequence: TGTGCCAGCAGTCTGGGGGTGAGACAGCCCGTGGGTTCTGAAGCTTTCTTT. Amino acids: CASSLGVRQPVGSEAFF. The chain combines TRBV28 with TRBJ1-1; a possible D gene is TRBD1 (5 bases). The germline V gene encodes CDR1 MDHEN and CDR2 SYDVKM. V gave up 5 bases and J gave up 6 bases, with 25 bases separating them. The CDR3 consists of 17 residues.

V is TRBV20-1 and J is TRBJ2-5, with D possibly matching TRBD2 (5 bases). Trimming took 2 bases from V and 5 from J, leaving 12 bases between them. The length of the CDR3 is 13 residues. Germline V gives CDR1 DFQATT, CDR2 SNEGSKA (reference sequence). CDR3 nucleotides: TGCAGTGCTAGACGCGGGTTTGATGAGACCCAGTACTTC. Translating gives CSARRGFDETQYF.

In this sample, this clonotype turned up once. This sequence joins TRBV10-3 and TRBJ2-3, with TRBD2 matching over 7 bases. V shed 6 bases and J 6 bases; nucleotides not matched to a gene: 18. This CDR3 contains 17 residues. Germline CDR1 is ENHRY and CDR2 is SYGVKD. CDR3 loop: CAIRSGGGGEGLDTQYF. The CDR3 nucleotides read TGTGCCATCAGGTCCGGGGGAGGCGGGGAGGGCCTCGATACGCAGTATTTT.

Relative to its sample, this clonotype is medium-sized. V and J are TRBV11-1 and TRBJ2-3, with no clear D. The CDR3 runs 10 residues. V was clipped by 8 bases and J by 5 bases, with 5 bases between them. Germline V gene lookup returns CDR1 SGHAT and CDR2 FQDESV (reference sequence). The CDR3 nucleotides are TGTGCCAGCGGTGGAGATACGCAGTATTTT. Amino acid sequence: CASGGDTQYF. Based on the CDR3 plus reference TRBV11-1 and TRBJ2-3, the full variable domain is EAEVAQSPRYKITEKSQAVAFWCDPISGHATLYWYRQILGQGPELLVQFQDESVVDDSQLPKDRFSAERLKGVDSTLKIQPAELGDSAMYLCASGGDTQYFGPGTRLTVL.

This chain connects TRBV30 to TRBJ2-5; D gene ambiguous. V lost 3 bases and J lost 1, with 12 bases in between. There are 14 residues in the CDR3. Germline V gene lookup returns CDR1 GTSNPN and CDR2 SVGIG (reference sequence). CDR3 amino acids: CAWSEPWVQETQYF. The CDR3 bases are TGTGCCTGGAGCGAACCGTGGGTCCAAGAGACCCAGTACTTC.

The V and J genes are TRBV12-3 or TRBV12-4 and TRBJ2-5; TRBD1 might be the D (5 bases). Trimming shortened V by 3 bases and J by 2 bases, and 13 bases separated the two germline ends. The CDR3 extends over 15 amino acids. CDR3 sequence: CASSFGTGIQETQYF. CDR3 DNA sequence: TGTGCCAGCAGTTTCGGCACAGGAATTCAAGAGACCCAGTACTTC.

This chain joins TRBV11-2 and TRBJ2-7; D is possibly TRBD1 (5 bases). The V end was cut by 5 bases, the J end by 7 bases, with 18 bases between. The CDR3 extends over 14 amino acids. Germline V CDR1 and CDR2: SGHAT, FQNNGV. CDR3: CASSHPPGLGEQYF. CDR3 nucleotide sequence: TGTGCCAGCAGCCACCCCCCAGGGCTAGGAGAGCAGTACTTC.

The chain recombines TRBV7-3 with TRBJ2-1; TRBD2 aligns across 9 bases. CDR3 size: 16 residues. Unmatched junction bases numbered 8, after V lost 0 bases and J lost 8 bases. Germline CDR1 and CDR2: SGHTA and FQGTGA. This CDR3 is CASSLTQAGGGYEQFF. The CDR3 DNA follows: TGTGCCAGCAGCTTAACCCAAGCGGGGGGAGGATATGAGCAGTTCTTC.

The rearrangement uses TRBV11-3 and TRBJ1-4; D ambiguous. The CDR3 has 17 residues. Trimming shortened V by 4 bases and J by 6 bases, and 21 bases separated the two germline ends. CDR1 and CDR2 (germline): SGHNT, YENEEA. CDR3 DNA: TGTGCCAGCAGCTCCCACGGCATCAACCGCGTATATGAAAAACTGTTTTTT. Its translation is CASSSHGINRVYEKLFF.

This chain links TRBV19 with TRBJ2-1, with D maybe TRBD2 (6 bases). V was trimmed by 5 bases and J by 3 bases, leaving 11 bases between them. The germline gives CDR1 LNHDA, CDR2 SQIVND (reference sequence). The CDR3 spans 14 residues. Here the CDR3 reads CASSAGLVYNEQFF. CDR3 DNA: TGTGCCAGTAGTGCGGGACTCGTCTACAATGAGCAGTTCTTC.

This chain's CDR3 is CASSTQRDTPQHF. The CDR3 DNA reads TGTGCCAGCTCAACACAAAGGGATACGCCCCAGCATTTT. The rearrangement joins TRBV18 to TRBJ1-5; D unresolved. There are 13 residues in the CDR3. Deletions cut 5 bases from V and 9 bases from J, with 14 bases between. CDR1 is KGHSH, CDR2 LQKENI, per germline.

The V call is TRBV5-1, the J call TRBJ2-4; tentative D call: TRBD2 (6 bases). CDR1 and CDR2 (germline): SGHRS, YFSETQ. This CDR3 has 13 amino acids. Between the trimmed V and J ends, which lost 4 bases and 6 bases, there was a span of 11 bases. The CDR3 coding sequence is TGCGCCAGCAGCCCGGAGGGAGGAAACATTCAGTACTTC. The encoded protein is CASSPEGGNIQYF.

This sequence joins TRBV19 and TRBJ1-5; perhaps TRBD1 as D (6 bases). This CDR3 has 16 amino acids. Germline V gene lookup returns CDR1 LNHDA and CDR2 SQIVND (reference sequence). V was shortened by 4 bases and J by 1 base, with 14 bases between the two germline ends. As DNA, the CDR3 is TGTGCCAGTAGTACCTACAGGGAGGCGAGCAATCAGCCCCAGCATTTT. Encoded protein: CASSTYREASNQPQHF.